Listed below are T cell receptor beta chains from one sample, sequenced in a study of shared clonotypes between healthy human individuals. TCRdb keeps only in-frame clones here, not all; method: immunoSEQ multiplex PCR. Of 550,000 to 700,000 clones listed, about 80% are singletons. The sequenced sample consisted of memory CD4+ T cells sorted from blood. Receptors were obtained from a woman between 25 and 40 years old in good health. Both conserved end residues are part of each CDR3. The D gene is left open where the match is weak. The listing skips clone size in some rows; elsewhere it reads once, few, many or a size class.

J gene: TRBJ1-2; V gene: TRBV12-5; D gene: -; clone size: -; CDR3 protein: CASGPQSRGGPTAYGYTF; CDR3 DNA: TGTGCTAGTGGCCCCCAATCGCGAGGGGGACCGACCGCCTATGGCTACACCTTC
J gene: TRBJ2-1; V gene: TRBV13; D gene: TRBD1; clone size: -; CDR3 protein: CASSGPGQSEQFF; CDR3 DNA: TGTGCCAGCAGCGGCCCGGGACAGAGTGAGCAGTTCTTC
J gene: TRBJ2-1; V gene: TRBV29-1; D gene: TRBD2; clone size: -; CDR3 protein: CSVENKLAGFNEQFF; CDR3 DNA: TGCAGCGTTGAAAATAAACTAGCGGGTTTCAATGAGCAGTTCTTC
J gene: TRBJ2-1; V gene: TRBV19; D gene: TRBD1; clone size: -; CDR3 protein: CASRPGGMDSYNEQFF; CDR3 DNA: TGTGCCAGTAGGCCAGGGGGCATGGACTCCTACAATGAGCAGTTCTTC
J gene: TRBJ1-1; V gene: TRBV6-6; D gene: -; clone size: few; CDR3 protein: CASSSAGGANTEAFF; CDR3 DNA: TGTGCCAGCAGTTCCGCCGGCGGGGCGAACACTGAAGCTTTCTTT
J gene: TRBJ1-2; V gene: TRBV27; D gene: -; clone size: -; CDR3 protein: CASSSRDLRSFGYTF; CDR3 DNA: TGTGCCAGCAGTTCCCGGGATCTAAGGAGCTTTGGCTACACCTTC
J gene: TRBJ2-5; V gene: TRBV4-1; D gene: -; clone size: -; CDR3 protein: CASSQGWGSNQETQYF; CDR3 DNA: TGCGCCAGCAGCCAAGGTTGGGGGAGTAACCAAGAGACCCAGTACTTC
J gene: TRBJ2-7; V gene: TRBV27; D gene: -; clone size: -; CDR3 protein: CASSRRAPGPYEQYF; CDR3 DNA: TGTGCCAGCAGTAGGCGGGCCCCTGGACCCTACGAGCAGTACTTC
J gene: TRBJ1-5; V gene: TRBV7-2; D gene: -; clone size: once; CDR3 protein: CASSLNPLARDNGQPQHF; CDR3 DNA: TGTGCCAGCAGCTTAAATCCCCTGGCCAGGGACAACGGTCAGCCCCAGCATTTT
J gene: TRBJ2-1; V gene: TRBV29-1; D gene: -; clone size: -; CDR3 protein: CSGMTEVLYNEQFF; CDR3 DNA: TGCAGCGGGATGACAGAAGTCCTCTACAATGAGCAGTTCTTC
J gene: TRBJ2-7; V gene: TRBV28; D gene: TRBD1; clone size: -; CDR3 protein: CASSFLGRDRDYEQYF; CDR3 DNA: TGTGCCAGCAGTTTTTTAGGCCGGGACAGGGACTACGAGCAGTACTTC
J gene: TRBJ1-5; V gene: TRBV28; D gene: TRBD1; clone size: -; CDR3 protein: CASSRDRAKHF; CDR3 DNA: TGTGCCAGCAGTCGGGACAGGGCAAAGCATTTT
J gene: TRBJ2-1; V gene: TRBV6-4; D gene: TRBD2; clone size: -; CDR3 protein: CASSDTGLAGGPGQFF; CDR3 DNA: TGTGCCAGCAGTGACACCGGACTAGCGGGAGGGCCGGGGCAGTTCTTC
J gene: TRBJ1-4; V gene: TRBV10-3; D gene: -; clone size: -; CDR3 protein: CAVNRGLEEKLFF; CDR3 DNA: TGTGCCGTGAACAGAGGGTTGGAGGAAAAACTGTTTTTT
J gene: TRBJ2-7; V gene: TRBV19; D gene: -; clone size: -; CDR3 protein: CASSIGQGMGYEQYF; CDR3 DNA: TGTGCCAGTAGTATTGGGCAGGGGATGGGCTACGAGCAGTACTTC
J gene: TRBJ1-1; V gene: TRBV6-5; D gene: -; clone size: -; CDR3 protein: CASSYRRGLTEAFF; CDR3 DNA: TGTGCCAGCAGTTACCGCCGGGGTCTCACTGAAGCTTTCTTT
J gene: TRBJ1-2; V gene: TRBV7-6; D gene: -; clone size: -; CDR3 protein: CASSPAGEHYGYTF; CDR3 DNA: TGTGCCAGCAGCCCGGCCGGGGAGCACTATGGCTACACCTTC
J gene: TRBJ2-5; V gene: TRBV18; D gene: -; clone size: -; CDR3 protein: CASSAQQETQYF; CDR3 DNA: TGTGCCAGCTCAGCCCAGCAAGAGACCCAGTACTTC
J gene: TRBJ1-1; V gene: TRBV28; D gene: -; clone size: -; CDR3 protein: CASSYLVTEAFF; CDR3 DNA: TGTGCCAGCAGTTACTTGGTCACTGAAGCTTTCTTT
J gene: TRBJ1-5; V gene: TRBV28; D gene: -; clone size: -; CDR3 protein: CASSTSDQPQHF; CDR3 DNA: TGTGCCAGCAGCACTTCCGATCAGCCCCAGCATTTT
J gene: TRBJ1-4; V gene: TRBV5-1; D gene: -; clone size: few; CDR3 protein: CASSLGGTTGATNEKLFF; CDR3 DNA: TGCGCCAGCAGCTTGGGTGGGACGACAGGCGCAACTAATGAAAAACTGTTTTTT
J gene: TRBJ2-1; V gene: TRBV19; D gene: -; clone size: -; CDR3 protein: CASSSNPRGYNEQFF; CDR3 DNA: TGTGCCAGTAGTTCGAATCCCAGGGGTTACAATGAGCAGTTCTTC
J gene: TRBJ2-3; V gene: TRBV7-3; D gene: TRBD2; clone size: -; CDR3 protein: CASSFFGTSGTDTQYF; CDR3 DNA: TGTGCCAGCAGCTTTTTCGGGACTAGCGGCACAGATACGCAGTATTTT
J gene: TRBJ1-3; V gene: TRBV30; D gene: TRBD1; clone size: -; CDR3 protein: CAWGQGATGNTIYF; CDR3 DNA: TGTGCCTGGGGCCAGGGGGCGACTGGAAACACCATATATTTT
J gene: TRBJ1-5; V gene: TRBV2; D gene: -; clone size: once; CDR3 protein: CASSEARYSNQPQHF; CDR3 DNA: TGTGCCAGCAGTGAGGCACGTTATAGCAATCAGCCCCAGCATTTT
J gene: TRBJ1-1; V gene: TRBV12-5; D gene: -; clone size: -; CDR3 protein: CASGPDSPVGTEAFF; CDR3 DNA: TGTGCTAGTGGACCAGACTCCCCGGTAGGCACTGAAGCTTTCTTT
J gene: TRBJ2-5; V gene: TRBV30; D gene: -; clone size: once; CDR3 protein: CAWTRAQETQYF; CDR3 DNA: TGTGCCTGGACACGGGCGCAAGAGACCCAGTACTTC
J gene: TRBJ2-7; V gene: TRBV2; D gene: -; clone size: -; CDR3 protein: CASSEAWSKGPGEQYF; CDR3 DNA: TGTGCCAGCAGTGAAGCCTGGTCCAAAGGACCTGGCGAGCAGTACTTC
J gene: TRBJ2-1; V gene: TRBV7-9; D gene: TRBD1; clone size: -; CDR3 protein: CASSSPRDSYNEQFF; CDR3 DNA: TGTGCCAGCAGCTCGCCCCGGGACAGCTACAATGAGCAGTTCTTC
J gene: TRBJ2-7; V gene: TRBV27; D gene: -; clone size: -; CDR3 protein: CASKGGTGYEQYF; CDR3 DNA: TGTGCCAGCAAGGGGGGAACGGGCTACGAGCAGTACTTC
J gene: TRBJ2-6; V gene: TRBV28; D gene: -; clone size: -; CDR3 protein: CASGDSGANVLTF; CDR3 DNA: TGTGCCAGTGGAGATAGTGGGGCCAACGTCCTGACTTTC
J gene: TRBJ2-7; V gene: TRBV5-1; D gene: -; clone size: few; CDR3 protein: CASSTGQTQPYEQYF; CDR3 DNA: TGCGCCAGCAGCACCGGACAGACACAACCCTACGAGCAGTACTTC
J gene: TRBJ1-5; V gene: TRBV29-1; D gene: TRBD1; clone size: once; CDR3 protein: CSAQTGPAQPQHF; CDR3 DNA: TGCAGCGCCCAGACAGGGCCTGCTCAGCCCCAGCATTTT
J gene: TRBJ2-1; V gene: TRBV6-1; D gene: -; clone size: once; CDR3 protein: CASSASAHNEQFF; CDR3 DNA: TGTGCCAGCAGTGCATCTGCCCACAATGAGCAGTTCTTC
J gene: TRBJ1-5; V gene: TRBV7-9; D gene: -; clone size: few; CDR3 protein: CASSLGLAENQPQHF; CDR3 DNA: TGTGCCAGCAGCTTAGGGCTGGCCGAGAATCAGCCCCAGCATTTT
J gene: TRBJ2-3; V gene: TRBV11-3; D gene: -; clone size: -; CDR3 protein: CASSLGESGLDTQYF; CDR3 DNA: TGTGCCAGCAGCTTGGGGGAGTCGGGTCTAGATACGCAGTATTTT
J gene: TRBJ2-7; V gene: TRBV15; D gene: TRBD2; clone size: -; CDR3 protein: CATSRDRGRAYEQYF; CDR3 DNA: TGTGCCACCAGCAGAGATCGGGGGAGGGCGTACGAGCAGTACTTC
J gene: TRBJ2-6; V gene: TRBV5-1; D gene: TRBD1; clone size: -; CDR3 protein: CASSWERDRGSAGANVLTF; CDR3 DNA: TGCGCCAGCAGCTGGGAACGGGACAGGGGGTCTGCTGGGGCCAACGTCCTGACTTTC
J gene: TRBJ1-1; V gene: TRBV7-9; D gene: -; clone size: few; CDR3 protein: CASRRSHTEAFF; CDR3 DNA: TGTGCCAGCAGACGATCCCACACTGAAGCTTTCTTT
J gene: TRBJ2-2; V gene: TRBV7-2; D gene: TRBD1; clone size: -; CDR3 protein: CASSLRTGRLTGELFF; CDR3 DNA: TGTGCCAGCAGCTTACGGACAGGGCGCCTCACCGGGGAGCTGTTTTTT
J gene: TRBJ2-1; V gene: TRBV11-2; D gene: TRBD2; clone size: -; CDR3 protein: CASSLTVGGLAGEGEQFF; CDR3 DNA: TGTGCCAGCAGCTTAACCGTTGGGGGACTAGCGGGAGAGGGTGAGCAGTTCTTC
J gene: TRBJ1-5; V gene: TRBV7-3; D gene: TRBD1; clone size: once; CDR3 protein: CASSPGTGVNQPQHF; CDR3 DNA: TGTGCCAGCAGCCCCGGGACAGGGGTTAATCAGCCCCAGCATTTT
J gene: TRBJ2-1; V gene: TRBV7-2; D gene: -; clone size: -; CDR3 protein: CASSLGRSNEQFF; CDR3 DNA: TGTGCCAGCAGCTTAGGGAGGAGCAATGAGCAGTTCTTC
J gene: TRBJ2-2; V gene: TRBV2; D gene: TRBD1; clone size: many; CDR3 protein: CASSELPGQGNTGELFF; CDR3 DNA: TGTGCCAGCAGTGAGCTACCGGGACAGGGAAACACCGGGGAGCTGTTTTTT
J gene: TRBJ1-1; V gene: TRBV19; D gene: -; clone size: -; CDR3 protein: CASRNSLVNTEAFF; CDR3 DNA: TGTGCCAGTAGAAACTCCTTAGTGAACACTGAAGCTTTCTTT
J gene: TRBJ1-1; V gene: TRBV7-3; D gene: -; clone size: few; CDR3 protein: CASSLTGTVSEAFF; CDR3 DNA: TGTGCCAGCAGCTTAACGGGCACGGTCAGTGAAGCTTTCTTT
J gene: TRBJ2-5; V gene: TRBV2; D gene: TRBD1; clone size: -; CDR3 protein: CASTWGDREQTQYF; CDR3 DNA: TGTGCCAGCACCTGGGGGGACAGGGAACAGACCCAGTACTTC
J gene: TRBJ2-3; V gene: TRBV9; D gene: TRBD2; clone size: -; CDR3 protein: CASSVEAGLDTQYF; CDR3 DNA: TGTGCCAGCAGCGTAGAAGCGGGATTAGATACGCAGTATTTT
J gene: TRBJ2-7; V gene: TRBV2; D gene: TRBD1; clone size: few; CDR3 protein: CASRDRYEQYF; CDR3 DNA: TGTGCCAGCAGGGACAGGTACGAGCAGTACTTC
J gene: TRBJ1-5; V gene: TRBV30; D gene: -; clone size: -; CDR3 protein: CAWSPEPGDNQPQHF; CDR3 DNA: TGTGCCTGGAGTCCAGAACCGGGGGACAATCAGCCCCAGCATTTT
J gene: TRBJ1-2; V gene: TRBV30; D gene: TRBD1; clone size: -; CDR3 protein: CAGSQRGLNYGYTF; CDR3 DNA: TGTGCCGGGTCCCAAAGGGGGCTTAACTATGGCTACACCTTC